This entry lists 5 T cell receptor beta chains sequenced from one sample in a study of shared clonotypes between healthy human individuals. Some clones are missing from TCRdb's copy, which holds only in-frame ones; the method was immunoSEQ multiplex PCR. The data contain 950,000 to 1,300,000 clones, roughly 75% of them singletons. Material: memory CD4+ T cells sorted from blood. Subset: CD45RA-negative fraction. These receptors were taken from a man between 18 and 29 years old in good health.

The rearrangement uses TRBV6-1 and TRBJ1-5, with TRBD1 matching over 8 bases. The V gene's germline CDR1 is MNHNS and CDR2 SASEGT. With V trimmed by 8 bases and J by 7 bases, 7 bases remained unmatched. CDR3 size: 13 residues. CDR3 in DNA: TGTGCCAGCTACGGACAGGGTCGACAGCCCCAGCATTTT. Translated: CASYGQGRQPQHF.

CDR3 sequence (DNA): TGTGCCAGCAGTGGGAGACAGGGCCGCCCCTACGAGCAGTACTTC. This codes for CASSGRQGRPYEQYF. This chain links TRBV25-1 with TRBJ2-7; TRBD1 aligns across 7 bases. The J segment lost 2 bases and the V segment lost 4 bases, leaving 8 bases of the junction unmatched. The CDR3 is made up of 15 amino acids. The germline CDR1 and CDR2 sequences are MGHDK and SYGVNS.

The rearrangement joins TRBV5-1 to TRBJ2-7; TRBD1 is a possible D gene (6 bases). V was trimmed by 6 bases and J by 2 bases, leaving 15 bases between them. The germline V gene encodes CDR1 SGHRS and CDR2 YFSETQ. CDR3 length: 14 residues. The CDR3 nucleotides read TGCGCCAGCAAGGGGGTTGTGGGACCCTACGAGCAGTACTTC. Translation: CASKGVVGPYEQYF.

The chain has TRBV2 and TRBJ2-7; no clear D. The CDR3 covers 13 residues. Trimming stripped 8 bases from V and 2 bases from J, with 13 bases between. Germline V gives CDR1 SNHLY, CDR2 FYNNEI. The CDR3 here is CASRNPTPYEQYF. The DNA of the CDR3 is TGTGCCAGCCGTAACCCCACTCCCTACGAGCAGTACTTC.

This clone was seen a single time. The sample has other DNA sequences that encode this CDR3 too. The chain recombines TRBV28 with TRBJ1-1, with D perhaps TRBD1 (6 bases). The CDR3 runs to 13 residues. V dropped 6 bases and J dropped 2 bases, with 10 bases sitting between them. The germline gives CDR1 MDHEN, CDR2 SYDVKM. The CDR3 sequence: CASRPTGNTEAFF. CDR3 DNA: TGTGCCAGCAGGCCGACAGGTAACACTGAAGCTTTCTTT.